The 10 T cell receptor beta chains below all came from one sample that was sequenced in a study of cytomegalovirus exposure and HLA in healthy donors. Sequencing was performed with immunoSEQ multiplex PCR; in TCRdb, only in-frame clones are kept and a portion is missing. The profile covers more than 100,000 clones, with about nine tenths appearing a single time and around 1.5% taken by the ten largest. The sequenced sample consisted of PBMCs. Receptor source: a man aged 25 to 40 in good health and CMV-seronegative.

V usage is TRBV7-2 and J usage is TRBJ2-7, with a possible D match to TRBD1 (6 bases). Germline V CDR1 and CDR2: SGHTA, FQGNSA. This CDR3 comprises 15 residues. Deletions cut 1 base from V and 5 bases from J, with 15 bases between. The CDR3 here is CASSLEGVYGHEQYF. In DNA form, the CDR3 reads TGTGCCAGCAGCTTAGAGGGGGTTTATGGCCACGAGCAGTACTTC.

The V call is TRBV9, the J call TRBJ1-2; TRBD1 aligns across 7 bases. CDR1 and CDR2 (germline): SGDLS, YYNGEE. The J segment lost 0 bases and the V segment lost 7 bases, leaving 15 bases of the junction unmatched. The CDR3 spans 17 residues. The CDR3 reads CASGVSGTEGSNYGYTF. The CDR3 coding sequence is TGTGCCAGCGGAGTGTCCGGGACAGAAGGATCTAACTATGGCTACACCTTC.

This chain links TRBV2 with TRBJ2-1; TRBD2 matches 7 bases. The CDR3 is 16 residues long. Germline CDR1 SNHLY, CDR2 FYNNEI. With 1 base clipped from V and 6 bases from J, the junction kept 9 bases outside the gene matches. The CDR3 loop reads CASSEERRERGNEQFF. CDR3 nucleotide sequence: TGTGCCAGCAGTGAAGAGAGGCGGGAGCGGGGCAATGAGCAGTTCTTC. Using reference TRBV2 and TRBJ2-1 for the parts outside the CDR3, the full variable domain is EPEVTQTPSHQVTQMGQEVILRCVPISNHLYFYWYRQILGQKVEFLVSFYNNEISEKSEIFDDQFSVERPDGSNFTLKIRSTKLEDSAMYFCASSEERRERGNEQFFGPGTRLTVL.

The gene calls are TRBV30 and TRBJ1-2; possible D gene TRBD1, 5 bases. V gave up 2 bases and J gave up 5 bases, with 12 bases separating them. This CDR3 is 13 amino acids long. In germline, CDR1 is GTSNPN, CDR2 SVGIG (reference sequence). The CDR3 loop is CAWSRWDSYGYTF. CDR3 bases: TGTGCCTGGAGTCGCTGGGACTCATATGGCTACACCTTC.

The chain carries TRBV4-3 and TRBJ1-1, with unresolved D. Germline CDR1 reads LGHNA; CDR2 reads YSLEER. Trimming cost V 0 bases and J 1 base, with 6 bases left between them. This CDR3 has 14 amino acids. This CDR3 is CASSQEWANTEAFF. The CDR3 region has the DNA TGCGCCAGCAGCCAAGAATGGGCGAACACTGAAGCTTTCTTT.

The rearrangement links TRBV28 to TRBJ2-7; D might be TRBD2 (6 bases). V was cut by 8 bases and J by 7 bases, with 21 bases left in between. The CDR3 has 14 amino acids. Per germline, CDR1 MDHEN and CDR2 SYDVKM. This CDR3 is CASLERASELEQYF. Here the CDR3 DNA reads TGTGCCAGCCTCGAACGGGCTAGCGAGTTGGAGCAGTACTTC.

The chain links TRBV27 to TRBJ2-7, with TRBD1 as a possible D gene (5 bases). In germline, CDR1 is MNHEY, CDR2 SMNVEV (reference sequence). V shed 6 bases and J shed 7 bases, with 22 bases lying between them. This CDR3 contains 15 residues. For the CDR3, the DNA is TGTGCCAGCAGCAAGGGGCCTAACCCCTCCTGGGAGCAGTACTTC. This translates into CASSKGPNPSWEQYF.

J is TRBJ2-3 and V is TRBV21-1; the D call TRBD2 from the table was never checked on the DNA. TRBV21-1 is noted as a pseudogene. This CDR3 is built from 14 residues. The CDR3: CASSKAGPGDTQYF. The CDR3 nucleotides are TGTGCCAGCAGCAAGGCGGGACCCGGGGATACGCAGTATTTT.

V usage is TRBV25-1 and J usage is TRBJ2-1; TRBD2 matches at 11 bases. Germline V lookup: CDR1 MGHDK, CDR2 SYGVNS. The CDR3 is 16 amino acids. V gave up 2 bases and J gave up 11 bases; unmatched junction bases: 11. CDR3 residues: CASSEGQTSGANQQFF. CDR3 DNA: TGTGCCAGCAGTGAAGGCCAGACTAGCGGGGCGAACCAGCAGTTCTTC.

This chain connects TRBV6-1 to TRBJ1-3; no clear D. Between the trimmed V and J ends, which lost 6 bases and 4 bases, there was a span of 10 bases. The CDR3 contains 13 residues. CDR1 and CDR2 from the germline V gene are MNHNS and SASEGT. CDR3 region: CASRVGLGNTIYF. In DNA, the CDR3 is TGTGCCAGCAGAGTTGGACTAGGAAACACCATATATTTT.